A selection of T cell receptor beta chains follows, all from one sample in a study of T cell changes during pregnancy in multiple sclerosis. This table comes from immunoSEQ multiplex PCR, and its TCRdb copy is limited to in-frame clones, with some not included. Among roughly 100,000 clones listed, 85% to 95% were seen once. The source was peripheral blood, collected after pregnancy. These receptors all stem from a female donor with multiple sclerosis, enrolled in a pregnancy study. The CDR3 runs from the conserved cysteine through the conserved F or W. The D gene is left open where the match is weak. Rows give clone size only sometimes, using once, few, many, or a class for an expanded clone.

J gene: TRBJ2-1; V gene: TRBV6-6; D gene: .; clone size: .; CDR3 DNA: TGTGCCAGCAGTTACTCCCAGCTAGTGACGCTCAATGAGCAGTTCTTC; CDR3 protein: CASSYSQLVTLNEQFF
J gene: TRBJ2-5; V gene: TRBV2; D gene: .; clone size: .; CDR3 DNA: TGTGCCAGCAGCGTACAGGGAACTAAGTACTTC; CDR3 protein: CASSVQGTKYF
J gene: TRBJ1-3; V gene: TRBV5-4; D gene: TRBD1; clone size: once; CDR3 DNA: TGTGCCAGCAGCCGAGGGGGACAGGGAGGCTCTGGTGGAAACACCATATATTTT; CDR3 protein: CASSRGGQGGSGGNTIYF
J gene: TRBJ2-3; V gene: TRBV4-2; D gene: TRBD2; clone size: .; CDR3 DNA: TGTGCCAGCAGCCAAGTGTTTAGCGGGGGGGCCGATACGCAGTATTTT; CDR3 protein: CASSQVFSGGADTQYF
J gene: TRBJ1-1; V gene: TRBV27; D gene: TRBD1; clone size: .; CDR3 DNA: TGTGCCAGCACCTGGACAGGGGGTAGCACTGAAGCTTTCTTT; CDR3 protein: CASTWTGGSTEAFF
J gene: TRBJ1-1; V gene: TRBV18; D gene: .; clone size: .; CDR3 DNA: TGTGCCAGCTCACCACGGGCTTATAACACTGAAGCTTTCTTT; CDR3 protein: CASSPRAYNTEAFF
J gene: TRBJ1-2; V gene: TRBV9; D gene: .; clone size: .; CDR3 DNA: TGTGCCAGCAGCGAAGGGAGAGCTAACTATGGCTACACCTTC; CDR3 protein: CASSEGRANYGYTF
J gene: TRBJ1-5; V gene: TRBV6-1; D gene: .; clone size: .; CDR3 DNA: TGTGCCAGCAGTGTCGGGGGTAGCAATCAGCCCCAGCATTTT; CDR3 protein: CASSVGGSNQPQHF
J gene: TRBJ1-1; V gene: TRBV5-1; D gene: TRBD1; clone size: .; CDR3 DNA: TGCGCCAGCAGCTTGGGGACAGGGATCACTGAAGCTTTCTTT; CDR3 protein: CASSLGTGITEAFF
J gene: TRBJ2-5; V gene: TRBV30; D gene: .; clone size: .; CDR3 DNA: TGTGCCTGGAGTCCAAGCGTACAAGAGACCCAGTACTTC; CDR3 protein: CAWSPSVQETQYF
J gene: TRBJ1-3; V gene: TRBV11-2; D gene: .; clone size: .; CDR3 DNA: TGTGCCAGCAGCTCGCAGGGCCAGGGAAACACCATATATTTT; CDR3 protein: CASSSQGQGNTIYF
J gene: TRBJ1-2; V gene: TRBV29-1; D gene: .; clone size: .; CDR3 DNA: TGCAGCGTTGACACAGATATTAACTATGGCTACACCTTC; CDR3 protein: CSVDTDINYGYTF
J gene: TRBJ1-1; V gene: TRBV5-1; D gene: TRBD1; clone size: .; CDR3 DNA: TGCGCCAGCAGCCCTGGGACAGGGAGGACTGAAGCTTTCTTT; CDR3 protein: CASSPGTGRTEAFF
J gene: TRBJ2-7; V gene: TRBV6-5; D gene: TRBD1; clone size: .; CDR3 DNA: TGTGCCAGCAGTCTACAGGGGAGCTCCTACGAGCAGTACTTC; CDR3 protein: CASSLQGSSYEQYF
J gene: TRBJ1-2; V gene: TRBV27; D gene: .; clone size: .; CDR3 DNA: TGTGCCAGCAGTTTGAGGGCCAGGGGTGGCTACACCTTC; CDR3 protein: CASSLRARGGYTF
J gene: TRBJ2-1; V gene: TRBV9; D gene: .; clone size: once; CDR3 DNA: TGTGCCAGCAGCCCCCGAGTAGCGAGGAACAATGAGCAGTTCTTC; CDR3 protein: CASSPRVARNNEQFF
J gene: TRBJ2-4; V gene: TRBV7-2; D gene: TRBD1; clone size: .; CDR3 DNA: TGTGCCAGCAGCTTAGCGGGGGGGACAGGGGGGAAGGGGCGAAACATTCAGTACTTC; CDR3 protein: CASSLAGGTGGKGRNIQYF
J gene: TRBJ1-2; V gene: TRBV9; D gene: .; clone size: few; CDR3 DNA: TGTGCCAGCAGCGTAACCCACAGGGCGAACTATGGCTACACCTTC; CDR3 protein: CASSVTHRANYGYTF
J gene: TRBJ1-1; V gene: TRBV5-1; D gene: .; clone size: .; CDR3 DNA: TGCGCCAGCAGCTTTCGCGAGATCAAGGGGACTGAAGCTTTCTTT; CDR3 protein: CASSFREIKGTEAFF
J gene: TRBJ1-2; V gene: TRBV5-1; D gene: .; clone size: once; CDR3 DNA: TGCGCCAGCAGCTTCGACAGCAACTATGGCTACACCTTC; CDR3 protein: CASSFDSNYGYTF